This T cell receptor beta chain was observed in a study of blood T cell repertoires in COVID-19. This CDR3 is built from 13 residues. With 4 bases removed from V and 3 bases from J, the gap between germline ends came to 7 bases. CDR1 ENHRY and CDR2 SYGVKD come from the germline V gene. TCRdb's copy holds only in-frame clones and misses some; the assay was immunoSEQ multiplex PCR. The table records a few hundred thousand clones, 85% of them present only once. The sequenced sample was peripheral blood. The J gene is TRBJ1-3, the V gene TRBV10-3, with a weak D call TRBD1 (6 bases). This clonotype was sampled from a woman aged 18 to 35 with acute or convalescent COVID-19. CDR3 sequence reads: CAISADSGNTIYF. The CDR3 DNA reads TGTGCCATCAGTGCGGACAGTGGAAACACCATATATTTT.